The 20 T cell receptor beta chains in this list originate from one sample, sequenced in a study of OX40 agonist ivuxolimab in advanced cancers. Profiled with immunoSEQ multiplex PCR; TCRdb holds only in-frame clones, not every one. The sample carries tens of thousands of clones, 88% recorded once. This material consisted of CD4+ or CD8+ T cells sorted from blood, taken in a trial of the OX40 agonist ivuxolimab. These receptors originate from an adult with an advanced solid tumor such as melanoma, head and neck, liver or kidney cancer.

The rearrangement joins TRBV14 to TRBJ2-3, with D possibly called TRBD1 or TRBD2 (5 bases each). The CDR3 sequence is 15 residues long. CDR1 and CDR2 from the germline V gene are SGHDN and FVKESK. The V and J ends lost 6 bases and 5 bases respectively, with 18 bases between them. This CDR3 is CASRSTGTGGDTQYF. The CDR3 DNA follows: TGTGCCAGCAGGTCAACCGGGACCGGCGGAGATACGCAGTATTTT.

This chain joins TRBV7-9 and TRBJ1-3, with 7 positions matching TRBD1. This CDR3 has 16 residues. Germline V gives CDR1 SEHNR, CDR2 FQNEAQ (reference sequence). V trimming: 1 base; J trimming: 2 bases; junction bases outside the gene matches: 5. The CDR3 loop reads CASSLGVQGAGNTIYF. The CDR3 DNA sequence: TGTGCCAGCAGCTTAGGAGTGCAGGGGGCTGGAAACACCATATATTTT.

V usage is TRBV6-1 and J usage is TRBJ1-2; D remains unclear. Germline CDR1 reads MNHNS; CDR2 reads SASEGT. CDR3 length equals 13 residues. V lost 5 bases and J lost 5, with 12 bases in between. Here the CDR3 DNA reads TGTGCCAGCAGTCCCGGGAGGCCATATGGCTACACCTTC. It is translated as CASSPGRPYGYTF.

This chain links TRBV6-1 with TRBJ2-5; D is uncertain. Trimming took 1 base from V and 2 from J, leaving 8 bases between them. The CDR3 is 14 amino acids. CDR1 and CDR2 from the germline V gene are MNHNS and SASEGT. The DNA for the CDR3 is TGTGCCAGCAGTGAAGGTGGAGTTCAAGAGACCCAGTACTTC. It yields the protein CASSEGGVQETQYF.

CDR3 bases: TGTGCCAGTAGTATAAAAGACAGCCACGAGCAGTACTTC. Amino acid sequence: CASSIKDSHEQYF. This chain uses TRBV19 with TRBJ2-7; possible D gene TRBD1, 5 bases. The CDR3 is 13 residues long. V lost 2 bases and J 5 bases, leaving 10 bases between the germline ends. The V gene's germline CDR1 is LNHDA and CDR2 SQIVND (reference sequence).

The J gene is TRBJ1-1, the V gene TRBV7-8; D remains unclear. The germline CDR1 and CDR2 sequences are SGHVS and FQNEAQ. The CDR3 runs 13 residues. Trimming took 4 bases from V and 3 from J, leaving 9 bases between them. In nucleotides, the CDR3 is TGTGCCAGCAGCTGGGAAGGTGACACTGAAGCTTTCTTT. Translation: CASSWEGDTEAFF. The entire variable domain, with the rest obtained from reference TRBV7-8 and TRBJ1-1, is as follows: GAGVSQSPRYKVAKRGQDVALRCDPISGHVSLFWYQQALGQGPEFLTYFQNEAQLDKSGLPSDRFFAERPEGSVSTLKIQRTQQEDSAVYLCASSWEGDTEAFFGQGTRLTVV.

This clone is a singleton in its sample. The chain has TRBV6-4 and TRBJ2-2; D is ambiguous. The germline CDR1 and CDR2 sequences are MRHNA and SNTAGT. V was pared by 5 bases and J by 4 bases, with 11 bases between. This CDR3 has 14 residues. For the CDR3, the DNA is TGTGCCAGCAGTTTCGGGCAGATCACCGGGGAGCTGTTTTTT. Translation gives CASSFGQITGELFF.

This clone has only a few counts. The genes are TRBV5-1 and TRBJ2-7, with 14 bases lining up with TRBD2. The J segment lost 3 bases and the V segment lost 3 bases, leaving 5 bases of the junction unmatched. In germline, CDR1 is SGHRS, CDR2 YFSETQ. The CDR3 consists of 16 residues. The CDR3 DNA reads TGCGCCAGCAGCTGGGGGACTAGCGGGAGTGTCTACGAGCAGTACTTC. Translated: CASSWGTSGSVYEQYF. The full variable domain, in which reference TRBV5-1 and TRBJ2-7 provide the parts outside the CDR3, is KAGVTQTPRYLIKTRGQQVTLSCSPISGHRSVSWYQQTPGQGLQFLFEYFSETQRNKGNFPGRFSGRQFSNSRSEMNVSTLELGDSALYLCASSWGTSGSVYEQYFGPGTRLTVT.

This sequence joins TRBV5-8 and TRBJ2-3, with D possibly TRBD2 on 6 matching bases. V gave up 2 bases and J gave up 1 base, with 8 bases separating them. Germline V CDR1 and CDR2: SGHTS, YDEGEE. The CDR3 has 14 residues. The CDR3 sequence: CASSFGGGTDTQYF. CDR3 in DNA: TGTGCCAGCAGCTTCGGGGGTGGCACAGATACGCAGTATTTT. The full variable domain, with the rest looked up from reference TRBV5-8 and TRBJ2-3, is EAGVTQSPTHLIKTRGQQATLRCSPISGHTSVYWYQQALGLGLQFLLWYDEGEERNRGNFPPRFSGRQFPNYSSELNVNALELEDSALYLCASSFGGGTDTQYFGPGTRLTVL.

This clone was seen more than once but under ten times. The CDR3 loop is CASSLTGAGGYTF. The CDR3 DNA follows: TGTGCCAGCAGTCTCACAGGGGCCGGCGGCTACACCTTC. V is TRBV5-8 and J is TRBJ1-2; 7 nucleotides agree with TRBD1. The germline CDR1 and CDR2 sequences are SGHTS and YDEGEE. The V segment lost 5 bases and the J segment 8 bases; nucleotides outside the gene matches: 9. The CDR3 sequence is 13 residues long. The full variable domain, in which reference TRBV5-8 and TRBJ1-2 provide the parts outside the CDR3, is EAGVTQSPTHLIKTRGQQATLRCSPISGHTSVYWYQQALGLGLQFLLWYDEGEERNRGNFPPRFSGRQFPNYSSELNVNALELEDSALYLCASSLTGAGGYTFGSGTRLTVV.

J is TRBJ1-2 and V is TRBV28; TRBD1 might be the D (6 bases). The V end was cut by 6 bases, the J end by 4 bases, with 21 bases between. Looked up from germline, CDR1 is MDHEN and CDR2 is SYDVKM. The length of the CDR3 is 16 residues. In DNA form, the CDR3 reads TGTGCCAGCAGCAAATCCTACAGGGCCATAGGCTATGGCTACACCTTC. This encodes CASSKSYRAIGYGYTF.

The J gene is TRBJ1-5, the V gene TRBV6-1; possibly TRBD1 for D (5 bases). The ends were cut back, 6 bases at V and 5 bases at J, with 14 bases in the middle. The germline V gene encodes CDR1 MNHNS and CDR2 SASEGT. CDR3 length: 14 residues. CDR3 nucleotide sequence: TGTGCCAGCAGCCCAAACGGGGGGTATCAGCCCCAGCATTTT. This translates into CASSPNGGYQPQHF.

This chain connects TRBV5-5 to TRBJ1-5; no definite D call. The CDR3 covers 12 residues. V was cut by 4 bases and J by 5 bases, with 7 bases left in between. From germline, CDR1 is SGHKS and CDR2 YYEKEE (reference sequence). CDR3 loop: CASSKGDQPQHF. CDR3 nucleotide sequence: TGTGCCAGCAGCAAAGGCGATCAGCCCCAGCATTTT.

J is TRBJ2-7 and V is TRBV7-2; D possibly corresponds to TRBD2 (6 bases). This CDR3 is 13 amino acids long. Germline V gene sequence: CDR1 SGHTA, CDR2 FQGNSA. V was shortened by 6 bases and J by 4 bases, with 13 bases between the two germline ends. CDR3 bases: TGTGCCAGCAGGCCCACGGGGGAATACGAGCAGTACTTC. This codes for CASRPTGEYEQYF.

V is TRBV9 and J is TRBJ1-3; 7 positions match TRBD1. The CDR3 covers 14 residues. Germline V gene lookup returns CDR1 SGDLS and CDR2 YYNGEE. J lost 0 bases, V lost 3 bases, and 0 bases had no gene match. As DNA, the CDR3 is TGTGCCAGCAGCGCAGGGGGCTCTGGAAACACCATATATTTT. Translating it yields CASSAGGSGNTIYF.

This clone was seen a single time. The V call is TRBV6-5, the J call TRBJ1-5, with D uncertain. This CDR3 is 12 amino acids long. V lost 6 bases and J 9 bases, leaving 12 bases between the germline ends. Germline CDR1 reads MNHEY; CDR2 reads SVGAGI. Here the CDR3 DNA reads TGTGCCAGCAGCTTGTCCGAGGGGCCCCAGCATTTT. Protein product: CASSLSEGPQHF.

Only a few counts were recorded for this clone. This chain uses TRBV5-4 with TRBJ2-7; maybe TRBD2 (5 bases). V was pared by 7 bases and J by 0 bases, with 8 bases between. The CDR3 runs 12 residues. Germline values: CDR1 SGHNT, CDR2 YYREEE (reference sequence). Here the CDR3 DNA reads TGTGCCAGCCGTGGGAGCTCCTACGAGCAGTACTTC. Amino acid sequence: CASRGSSYEQYF.

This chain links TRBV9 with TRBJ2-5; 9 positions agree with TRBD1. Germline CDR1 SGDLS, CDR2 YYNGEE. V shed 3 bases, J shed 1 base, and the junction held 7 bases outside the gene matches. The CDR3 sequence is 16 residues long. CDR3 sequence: CASSGGTGLGQETQYF. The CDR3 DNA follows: TGTGCCAGCAGCGGTGGGACAGGGCTAGGCCAAGAGACCCAGTACTTC.

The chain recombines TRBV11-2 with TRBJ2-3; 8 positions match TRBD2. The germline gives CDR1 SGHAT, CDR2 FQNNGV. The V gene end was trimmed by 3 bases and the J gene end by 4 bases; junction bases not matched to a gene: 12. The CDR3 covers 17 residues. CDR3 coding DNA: TGTGCCAGCAGCTTTACTAGCGGAGGGGCCCAGGCAGATACGCAGTATTTT. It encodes CASSFTSGGAQADTQYF.

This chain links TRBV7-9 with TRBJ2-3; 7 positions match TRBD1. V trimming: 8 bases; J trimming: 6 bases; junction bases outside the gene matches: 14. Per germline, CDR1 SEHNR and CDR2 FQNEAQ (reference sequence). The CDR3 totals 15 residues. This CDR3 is CASATETGPRDTQYF. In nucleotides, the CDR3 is TGTGCCAGCGCGACTGAGACAGGGCCAAGGGATACGCAGTATTTT.